This record looks at one T cell receptor beta chain sequence and its context. Its target antigen remains unknown. Base qualities are not at hand, and no much larger clone is one base apart. From a lookup of the germline V gene (reference sequence), CDR1 and CDR2 are LNHDA and SQIVND. Clipping removes 1 base from V and 7 bases from J, with 4 as the unmatched junction base count. The CDR3 measures 16 amino acids from cysteine to phenylalanine. Solely the CDR3 DNA is kept, with 48 bases framed from the first base. The immunoSEQ Assay, a bias-controlled multiplex PCR, was used to amplify TCRbeta CDR3 regions from genomic DNA. Under the source paper's analysis protocol: Nucleated cell counts per sample were estimated from amplification of reference gene primers within the assay. To quantify the absolute abundance of each unique TCRbeta CDR3 rearrangement, sequence reads were collapsed and filtered. For each sample, productive Simpson clonality was calculated as the square root of Simpson's diversity index across productive rearrangements. As stored in TCRdb, this immuneACCESS dataset retains in-frame rearrangements with V and J assigned. A fraction of the clones does not appear; measured against another copy, unresolved V genes explain less than half of the discrepancy, and the remainder lacks a known reason. V, J and clone size reflect that table, while D and trimming were determined from the DNA. For this sample there are 100,000 or so clones; 80% to 90% appear just once. The ten top clones hold 15% to 20% of the sample.

This sample is drawn from a study of blood T cell repertoires in COVID-19 (dated by TCRdb to about 2020). In terms of the full investigation: The collaborator samples originated in the United States, Italy and Spain and spanned the acute and convalescent phases of COVID-19. The material from the prospective study consisted of cDNA or gDNA derived from T cells, B-cell-depleted T cells, or PBMCs. The dataset comprised deeply sampled blood TCRbeta repertoires from subjects exposed to, actively infected with, or recovered from COVID-19. The repertoires were made available in a free public database intended to serve as a resource for research on the immune response to SARS-CoV-2. The samples were drawn from two sources: the first 160 participants of the ongoing ImmuneRACE study, and 1,254 subjects contributed by 6 global collaborators. Sample metadata almost always included a de-identified subject ID, COVID-19 status, age in years and sex. Where available, HLA class I and class II types were taken from metadata supplied by the sample provider and were not determined by assay-based typing. Overall results and qualifications from the work: The amount of clinical and demographic metadata varied by source and participant and was provided uncurated.

Each collaborating institution followed its own protocols to collect whole blood in K2EDTA tubes. For TCRbeta analysis, collaborator samples were shipped as frozen whole blood, as isolated PBMCs, or as DNA extracted from either sample type. Sample: peripheral blood. The V and J segments used are TRBV19 and TRBJ1-6, and TRBD1 matches 10 of the central bases. This sequence originates from a human donor with acute or convalescent COVID-19. The donor label of this sample is uncertain. The CDR3: CASSIGPGQGNSPLHF. The nucleotides are TGTGCCAGTAGTATAGGCCCGGGACAGGGGAATTCACCCCTCCACTTT. Where the CDR3 stops, the reference TRBV19 and TRBJ1-6 genes take over; the full variable domain is DGGITQSPKYLFRKEGQNVTLSCEQNLNHDAMYWYRQDPGQGLRLIYYSQIVNDFQKGDIAEGYSVSREKKESFPLTVTSAQKNPTAFYLCASSIGPGQGNSPLHFGNGTRLTVT.